The 19 T cell receptor beta chains below come from one sample, sequenced in a study of OX40 agonist ivuxolimab in advanced cancers. TCRdb's copy holds only in-frame clones and misses some; the assay was immunoSEQ multiplex PCR. The sample consists of around 70,000 clones, more than 65% of them appearing once. The sequences come from CD4+ or CD8+ T cells sorted from blood, collected in a trial of the OX40 agonist ivuxolimab. These TCRs come from an adult with an advanced solid tumor such as melanoma, head and neck, liver or kidney cancer.

The gene calls are TRBV7-9 and TRBJ1-3, with 8 positions matching TRBD1. Trimming removed 1 base from V and 0 bases from J; junction bases left unmatched: 8. This CDR3 is built from 18 residues. CDR1 is SEHNR and CDR2 is FQNEAQ in the germline V gene (reference sequence). CDR3 sequence reads: CASSLGRQGPSSGNTIYF. CDR3 DNA sequence: TGTGCCAGCAGCTTAGGAAGACAGGGGCCGAGCTCTGGAAACACCATATATTTT.

In nucleotides, the CDR3 is TGTGCCAGCAGCCCCGAGAGGAACGAAGCTTTCTTT. The encoded protein is CASSPERNEAFF. This chain links TRBV21-1 with TRBJ1-1. TRBV21-1 is classified as a pseudogene. The CDR3 covers 12 residues.

This clone was found a few times. The V gene is TRBV21-1, the J gene TRBJ2-7. TRBV21-1 is reported as a pseudogene. The CDR3 loop spans 14 amino acids. DNA for the CDR3: TGTGCCAGCAGCAGAGCAGGGAAGGGCTACGAGCAGTACTTC. It is translated as CASSRAGKGYEQYF.

This clone has just a few counts. This sequence joins TRBV19 and TRBJ1-1, with D perhaps matching TRBD1 (6 bases). V lost 10 bases and J 3 bases, leaving 12 bases between the germline ends. The germline V gene encodes CDR1 LNHDA and CDR2 SQIVND (reference sequence). The CDR3 extends over 12 amino acids. CDR3 DNA: TGTGCCACGAGCTACAGGGACACTGAAGCTTTCTTT. Translating gives CATSYRDTEAFF.

V and J are TRBV27 and TRBJ1-2; D is unclear. This CDR3 contains 14 residues. Germline-derived CDR1 and CDR2 are MNHEY and SMNVEV (reference sequence). Trimming left V 7 bases short and J 8 bases short, with 20 bases between. The CDR3 is CASTMLGSLGGYTF. CDR3 nucleotide sequence: TGTGCCAGCACCATGTTGGGGTCCCTCGGGGGCTACACCTTC.

This chain joins TRBV2 and TRBJ1-5; TRBD1 agrees at 8 bases. The V and J ends lost 9 bases and 0 bases, in that order; junction bases with no gene match: 4. This CDR3 has 14 amino acids. Germline V CDR1 and CDR2: SNHLY, FYNNEI. The CDR3 here is CASTGGNSNQPQHF. The CDR3 bases are TGTGCCAGTACAGGGGGAAATAGCAATCAGCCCCAGCATTTT.

The chain couples TRBV4-1 to TRBJ2-3, with a tentative D call TRBD1 (5 bases). V was trimmed by 0 bases and J by 4 bases, leaving 14 bases between them. The CDR3 has 16 residues. The germline V gene encodes CDR1 MGHRA and CDR2 YSYEKL. The CDR3 loop reads CASSQEGRPSSDTQYF. The CDR3 coding sequence is TGCGCCAGCAGCCAAGAGGGGCGGCCCAGCTCAGATACGCAGTATTTT.

The chain recombines TRBV6-6 with TRBJ1-6; D remains ambiguous. Trimming took 5 bases from V and 6 from J, leaving 11 bases between them. This CDR3 has 14 amino acids. Germline V lookup: CDR1 MNHNY, CDR2 SVGAGI (reference sequence). CDR3 region: CASSHRGPNSPLHF. As DNA, the CDR3 is TGTGCCAGCAGTCACCGAGGACCTAATTCACCCCTCCACTTT.

The chain is built from TRBV6-5 and TRBJ1-1, with D tentatively TRBD1 (6 bases). V was trimmed by 11 bases and J by 0 bases, leaving 13 bases between them. The germline V gene has CDR1 MNHEY and CDR2 SVGAGI. CDR3 length: 13 amino acids. The CDR3 spells CAARQVLNTEAFF. CDR3 nucleotides: TGTGCCGCCCGACAGGTATTGAACACTGAAGCTTTCTTT.

The chain links TRBV7-6 to TRBJ2-1; 12 bases fit TRBD1. Per the germline V gene, CDR1 is SGHVS and CDR2 is FNYEAQ. V shed 5 bases, J shed 7 bases, and the junction held 6 bases outside the gene matches. This CDR3 region has 15 residues. This CDR3 reads CASSGGTGGSNEQFF. The CDR3 DNA follows: TGTGCCAGCAGCGGCGGGACAGGGGGCTCTAATGAGCAGTTCTTC.

The chain combines TRBV18 with TRBJ1-1; unclear D gene. Germline CDR1 and CDR2: KGHSH and LQKENI. The CDR3 has 16 residues. Trimming left V 3 bases short and J 1 base short, with 15 bases between. CDR3 coding DNA: TGTGCCAGCTCACCCTTCGACACCCCGGGGAACACTGAAGCTTTCTTT. Translation: CASSPFDTPGNTEAFF.

This clone was picked up one time. CDR3 in DNA: TGTGCCAGCGGTTTCCGCTACGAGCAGTACTTC. It encodes CASGFRYEQYF. The genes are TRBV7-2 and TRBJ2-7; no clear D. CDR3 length: 11 amino acids. The germline V gene encodes CDR1 SGHTA and CDR2 FQGNSA. Trimming cost V 8 bases and J 3 bases, with 8 bases left between them. The full variable domain, in which reference TRBV7-2 and TRBJ2-7 provide the parts outside the CDR3, is GAGVSQSPSNKVTEKGKDVELRCDPISGHTALYWYRQSLGQGLEFLIYFQGNSAPDKSGLPSDRFSAERTGGSVSTLTIQRTQQEDSAVYLCASGFRYEQYFGPGTRLTVT.

J is TRBJ1-1 and V is TRBV6-5; 8 bases align to TRBD1. V dropped 9 bases and J dropped 3; count of bases not matched to a gene: 12. Germline CDR1 MNHEY, CDR2 SVGAGI. This CDR3 is 15 amino acids long. Here the CDR3 reads CASFGQGAGDTEAFF. Here the CDR3 DNA reads TGTGCCAGTTTTGGTCAGGGGGCGGGGGACACTGAAGCTTTCTTT.

V gene TRBV11-2 combines with J gene TRBJ1-2; D gene uncertain. This CDR3 has 15 amino acids. From germline, CDR1 is SGHAT and CDR2 FQNNGV. V lost 5 bases and J 7 bases, leaving 20 bases between the germline ends. CDR3 sequence (DNA): TGTGCCAGCAGCCGGCCCGAGATGCAGCTCGGTGGCTACACCTTC. This codes for CASSRPEMQLGGYTF.

This chain links TRBV18 with TRBJ2-7, with D possibly being TRBD1 (5 bases). The CDR3 is 15 amino acids. Trimming took 3 bases from V and 2 from J, leaving 14 bases between them. The germline V gene encodes CDR1 KGHSH and CDR2 LQKENI. This CDR3 is CASSPDRKFPYEQYF. The CDR3 DNA follows: TGTGCCAGCTCACCTGACAGAAAGTTTCCCTACGAGCAGTACTTC.

CDR3 sequence (DNA): TGTGCCAGCAGCGGGGCTCGGGGTGAGCAGTTCTTC. Amino acids: CASSGARGEQFF. The chain uses TRBV5-6 and TRBJ2-1; either TRBD1 or TRBD2 may supply D (5 bases each). Germline V gene lookup returns CDR1 SGHDT and CDR2 YYEEEE. V gave up 4 bases and J gave up 9 bases, with 11 bases separating them. CDR3 length equals 12 residues.

The J gene is TRBJ2-2, the V gene TRBV4-1, with D possibly TRBD1 on 5 matching bases. CDR3 length: 19 amino acids. Per the germline V gene, CDR1 is MGHRA and CDR2 is YSYEKL. The V gene lost 0 bases and the J gene lost 0 bases, with 17 bases spanning the gap. CDR3 amino acids: CASSQDDPRVYSNTGELFF. CDR3 nucleotide sequence: TGCGCCAGCAGCCAAGATGACCCCAGGGTCTATTCGAACACCGGGGAGCTGTTTTTT.

The CDR3: CASSSQGKGTEAFF. The CDR3 nucleotides read TGTGCCAGCAGCTCACAGGGAAAGGGCACTGAAGCTTTCTTT. The chain links TRBV7-2 to TRBJ1-1; D is perhaps TRBD1 (6 bases). This CDR3 has 14 amino acids. V was pared by 4 bases and J by 4 bases, with 13 bases between. Germline CDR1 reads SGHTA; CDR2 reads FQGNSA.

V gene TRBV7-2 combines with J gene TRBJ1-1; the D is unclear. The germline gives CDR1 SGHTA, CDR2 FQGNSA. The V end was cut by 5 bases, the J end by 6 bases, with 10 bases between. The CDR3 totals 12 residues. CDR3 sequence: CASSPWTAEAFF. For the CDR3, the DNA is TGTGCCAGCAGCCCATGGACCGCTGAAGCTTTCTTT.